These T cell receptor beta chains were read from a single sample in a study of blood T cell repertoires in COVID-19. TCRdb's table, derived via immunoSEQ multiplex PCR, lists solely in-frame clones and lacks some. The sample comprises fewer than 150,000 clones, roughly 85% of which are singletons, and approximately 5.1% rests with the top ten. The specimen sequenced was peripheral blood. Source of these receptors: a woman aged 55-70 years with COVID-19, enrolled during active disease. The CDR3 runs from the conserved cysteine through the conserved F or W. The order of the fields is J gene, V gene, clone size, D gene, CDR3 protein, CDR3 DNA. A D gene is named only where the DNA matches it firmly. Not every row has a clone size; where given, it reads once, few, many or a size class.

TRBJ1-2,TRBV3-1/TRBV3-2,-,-,CASSQVFPGRARVGGGYTF,TGTGCCAGCAGCCAAGTTTTCCCAGGCCGGGCCAGGGTGGGGGGAGGCTACACCTTC
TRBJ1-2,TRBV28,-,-,CASTHFPNYGYTF,TGTGCCAGCACCCACTTCCCTAACTATGGCTACACCTTC
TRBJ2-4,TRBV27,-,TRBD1,CASSPEAPGQGFFLYF,TGTGCCAGCAGTCCCGAAGCACCGGGACAGGGTTTCTTCTTGTACTTC
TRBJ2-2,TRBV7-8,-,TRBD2,CASSLWRLAGAEDTGELFF,TGTGCCAGCAGCTTATGGCGTCTAGCGGGGGCCGAGGACACCGGGGAGCTGTTTTTT
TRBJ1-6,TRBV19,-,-,CASSISAPITGNSSPLHF,TGTGCCAGTAGTATATCCGCACCGATAACAGGGAATAGTTCACCCCTCCACTTT
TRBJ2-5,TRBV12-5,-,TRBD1,CASGLTGGETQYF,TGTGCTAGTGGATTAACAGGGGGAGAGACCCAGTACTTC
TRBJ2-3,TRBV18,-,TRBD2,CASSPASGGQDTQYF,TGTGCCAGCTCACCCGCTAGCGGGGGGCAAGATACGCAGTATTTT
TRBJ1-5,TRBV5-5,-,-,CASSLAPEVAKPQHF,TGTGCCAGCAGCTTGGCGCCGGAGGTAGCCAAGCCCCAGCATTTT
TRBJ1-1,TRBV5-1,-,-,CASSPQGNTEAFF,TGCGCCAGCAGCCCACAGGGGAACACTGAAGCTTTCTTT
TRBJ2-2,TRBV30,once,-,CAWSGGPDTGELFF,TGTGCCTGGAGCGGGGGGCCCGACACCGGGGAGCTGTTTTTT
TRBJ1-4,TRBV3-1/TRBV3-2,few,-,CASSPTGHANEKLFF,TGTGCCAGCAGCCCGACCGGACACGCTAATGAAAAACTGTTTTTT
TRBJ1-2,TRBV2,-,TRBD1,CASRQGFAASSGYTF,TGTGCCAGTCGACAGGGGTTCGCCGCCTCGAGTGGCTACACCTTC
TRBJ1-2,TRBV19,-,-,CASSRDRVNYGYTF,TGTGCCAGTAGTCGTGACAGAGTGAACTATGGCTACACCTTC
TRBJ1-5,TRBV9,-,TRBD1,CASSAGTGGNNQPQHF,TGTGCCAGCAGCGCCGGGACAGGGGGAAACAATCAGCCCCAGCATTTT
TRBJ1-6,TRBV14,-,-,CASSQDGQSHNSPLHF,TGTGCCAGCAGCCAAGATGGACAGAGCCATAATTCACCCCTCCACTTT
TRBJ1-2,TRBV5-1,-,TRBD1,CASSRDRAPPNYGYTF,TGCGCCAGCAGCCGGGACAGGGCCCCTCCTAACTATGGCTACACCTTC
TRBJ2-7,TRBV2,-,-,CASKRLDNYEQYF,TGTGCCAGCAAACGGTTGGACAACTACGAGCAGTACTTC
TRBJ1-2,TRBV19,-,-,CASSIERGYGYTF,TGTGCCAGTAGTATTGAGCGGGGCTATGGCTACACCTTC
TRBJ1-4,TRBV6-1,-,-,CASSEEAYSNEKLFF,TGTGCCAGCAGTGAAGAAGCCTATTCTAATGAAAAACTGTTTTTT
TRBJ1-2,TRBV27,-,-,CASRSAGHRGYTF,TGTGCCAGCAGATCAGCAGGACATAGGGGCTACACCTTC
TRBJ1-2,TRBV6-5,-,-,CASRGQRANYGYTF,TGTGCCAGCAGAGGACAGCGAGCTAACTATGGCTACACCTTC
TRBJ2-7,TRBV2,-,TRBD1,CASKSTGSYEQYF,TGTGCCAGCAAGTCGACAGGGTCCTACGAGCAGTACTTC
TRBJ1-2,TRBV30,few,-,CAWRGGPIYGYTF,TGTGCCTGGAGGGGGGGACCGATATATGGCTACACCTTC
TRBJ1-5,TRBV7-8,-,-,CASSLQGLRNNQPQHF,TGTGCCAGCAGCCTACAGGGTTTGAGGAACAATCAGCCCCAGCATTTT
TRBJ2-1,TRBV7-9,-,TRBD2,CASSYTAVRGGLEQFF,TGTGCCAGCAGCTACACCGCGGTGCGGGGGGGCCTTGAGCAGTTCTTC
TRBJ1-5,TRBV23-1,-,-,CASSPLGLSNQPQHF,TGCGCCAGCAGTCCGCTAGGACTGAGCAATCAGCCCCAGCATTTT
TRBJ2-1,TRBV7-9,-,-,CASSGAGDEQFF,TGTGCCAGCAGCGGAGCGGGCGATGAGCAGTTCTTC
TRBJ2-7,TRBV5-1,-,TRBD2,CASRTTSGSSYEQYF,TGCGCCAGCAGGACTACTAGCGGCAGCTCCTACGAGCAGTACTTC
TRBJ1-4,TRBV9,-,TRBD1,CASSGQGTNEKLFF,TGTGCCAGCAGCGGACAGGGAACTAATGAAAAACTGTTTTTT
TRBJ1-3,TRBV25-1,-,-,CASSELQDLGNTIYF,TGTGCCAGCAGTGAATTACAGGATCTGGGAAACACCATATATTTT
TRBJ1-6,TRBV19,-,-,CASSTTNSGYSPLHF,TGTGCCAGTAGTACAACAAACTCGGGGTATTCACCCCTCCACTTT
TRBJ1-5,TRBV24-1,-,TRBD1,CATSDAGQGDASAQHF,TGTGCCACCAGTGATGCCGGACAGGGAGACGCATCGGCCCAGCATTTT
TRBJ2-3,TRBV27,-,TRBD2,CASSLSASGGAIGTDTQYF,TGTGCCAGCAGTTTATCGGCTAGCGGGGGGGCCATTGGCACAGATACGCAGTATTTT
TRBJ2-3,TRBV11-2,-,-,CASSLEVVRRGITQYF,TGTGCCAGCAGCTTAGAGGTTGTACGACGGGGTATTACGCAGTATTTT
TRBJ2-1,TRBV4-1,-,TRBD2,CASSQLAGAYNEQFF,TGCGCCAGCAGCCAGCTAGCGGGGGCCTACAATGAGCAGTTCTTC
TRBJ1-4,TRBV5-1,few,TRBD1,CASSLQGQGASNEKLFF,TGCGCCAGCAGCCTCCAGGGACAGGGGGCGTCTAATGAAAAACTGTTTTTT
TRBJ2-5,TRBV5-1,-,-,CASSPQSEETQYF,TGCGCCAGCAGCCCACAATCTGAAGAGACCCAGTACTTC
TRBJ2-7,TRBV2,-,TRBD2,CASSEALRAGGAYEQYF,TGTGCCAGCAGTGAAGCGCTTAGGGCGGGGGGTGCCTACGAGCAGTACTTC
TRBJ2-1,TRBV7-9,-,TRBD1,CASSYQHRTGDEQFF,TGTGCCAGCAGCTATCAACATCGGACAGGGGATGAGCAGTTCTTC
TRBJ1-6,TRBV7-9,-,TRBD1,CASSPRDRDDSPLHF,TGTGCCAGCAGCCCAAGAGACAGGGATGATTCACCCCTCCACTTT
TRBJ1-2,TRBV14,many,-,CASSPRRGDGYTF,TGTGCCAGCAGCCCTCGCAGGGGAGATGGCTACACCTTC